This T cell receptor beta chain was retrieved from a study of T cells after somatic rescue of genetic block. Using immunoSEQ multiplex PCR, the repertoire was profiled, and TCRdb retains in-frame clones only, with some absent. The sample lists around 50,000 clones, 95% to 96% occurring once. This TCR came from a child less than two years old. The sample comprised peripheral blood mononuclear cells (PBMCs).

The CDR3 sequence is CASRFWGAEQYF. As DNA, the CDR3 is TGTGCCAGCAGGTTCTGGGGGGCCGAGCAGTACTTC. The J gene is TRBJ2-7, the V gene TRBV6-1; D assignment may be TRBD1 or TRBD2 (6 bases each). Germline-derived CDR1 and CDR2 are MNHNS and SASEGT. There are 12 residues in the CDR3. V lost 6 bases and J lost 6, with 12 bases in between.